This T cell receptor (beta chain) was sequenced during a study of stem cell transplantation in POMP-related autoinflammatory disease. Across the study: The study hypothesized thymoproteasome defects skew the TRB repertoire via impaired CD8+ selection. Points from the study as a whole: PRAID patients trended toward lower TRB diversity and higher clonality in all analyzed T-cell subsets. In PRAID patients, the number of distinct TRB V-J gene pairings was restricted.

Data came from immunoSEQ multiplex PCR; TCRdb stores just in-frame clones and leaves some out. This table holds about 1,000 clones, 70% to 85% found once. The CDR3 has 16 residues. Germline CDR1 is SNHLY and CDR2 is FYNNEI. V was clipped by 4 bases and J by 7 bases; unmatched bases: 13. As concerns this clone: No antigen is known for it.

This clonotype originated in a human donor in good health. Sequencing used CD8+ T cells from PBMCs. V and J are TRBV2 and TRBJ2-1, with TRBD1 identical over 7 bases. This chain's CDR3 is CASSGGEDRVRNEQFF. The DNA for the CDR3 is TGTGCCAGCAGTGGTGGAGAAGACAGGGTTAGGAATGAGCAGTTCTTC.